One and the same sample provided the 30 T cell receptor beta chains below, sequenced in a study of blood T cell repertoires in COVID-19. This table comes from immunoSEQ multiplex PCR, and its TCRdb copy is limited to in-frame clones, with some not included. The sample lists 70,000 to 85,000 clones, about 89% occurring once. Material for sequencing was peripheral blood. The receptors shown here come from a woman in her sixties with acute or convalescent COVID-19.

The chain carries TRBV5-1 and TRBJ2-1; 12 positions match TRBD1. The germline CDR1 and CDR2 sequences are SGHRS and YFSETQ. Trimming cost V 7 bases and J 11 bases; bases outside gene matches: 7. This CDR3 spans 13 amino acids. CDR3 in DNA: TGCGCCAGCGCCCCGGGACAGGGGGCCCAGCAGTTCTTC. Protein: CASAPGQGAQQFF.

The V call is TRBV13, the J call TRBJ2-7; 7 bases align to TRBD2. Germline assignment: CDR1 PRHDT and CDR2 FYEKMQ (reference sequence). V trimming: 5 bases; J trimming: 2 bases; junction bases outside the gene matches: 6. This CDR3 has 14 amino acids. CDR3 nucleotide sequence: TGTGCCAGCAGCCAATCCAGCGGGGCCTACGAGCAGTACTTC. Its translation is CASSQSSGAYEQYF.

The CDR3 nucleotides read TGTGCCAGCAGCCCAGCCACAGGGGTTGGGGACTACGAGCAGTACTTC. Translated: CASSPATGVGDYEQYF. V usage is TRBV5-4 and J usage is TRBJ2-7; 7 nucleotides align to TRBD1. CDR3 length: 16 amino acids. Germline V gene sequence: CDR1 SGHNT, CDR2 YYREEE (reference sequence). V was clipped by 4 bases and J by 3 bases; unmatched bases: 13.

V usage is TRBV28 and J usage is TRBJ1-2; TRBD1 aligns across 9 bases. Germline CDR1 reads MDHEN; CDR2 reads SYDVKM. V was pared by 5 bases and J by 8 bases, with 12 bases of the junction left unmatched. The CDR3 is 15 residues long. The CDR3 sequence: CASSTTGGAAGGYTF. CDR3 DNA: TGTGCCAGCAGTACAACAGGGGGCGCCGCTGGGGGCTACACCTTC.

The rearrangement links TRBV6-2 or TRBV6-3 to TRBJ1-1; 9 positions agree with TRBD1. Germline loops: CDR1 MNHEY, CDR2 SVGEGT. J lost 0 bases, V lost 2 bases, and 16 bases had no gene match. The CDR3 covers 20 residues. The CDR3 DNA follows: TGTGCCAGCAGTTACCCTATCTTTCCCGGGACAGGGCTCGTGAACACTGAAGCTTTCTTT. This gives the protein CASSYPIFPGTGLVNTEAFF.

CDR3 in amino acids: CASSVRTGTVNEQFF. The DNA for the CDR3 is TGTGCCAGCAGCGTCAGGACAGGGACGGTCAATGAGCAGTTCTTC. This sequence joins TRBV9 and TRBJ2-1; the match to TRBD1 covers 8 bases. CDR3 length: 15 residues. Trimming took 2 bases from V and 6 from J; bases not matched to a gene: 7. Germline V gene sequence: CDR1 SGDLS, CDR2 YYNGEE.

The chain combines TRBV3-1 (or the pseudogene TRBV3-2) with TRBJ2-5; D call uncertain. The CDR3 runs to 13 residues. V was cut by 0 bases and J by 13 bases, with 15 bases left in between. Germline CDR1 reads LGHDT; CDR2 reads YNNKEL (reference sequence). CDR3 sequence reads: CASSQDYQLARYF. CDR3 nucleotide sequence: TGTGCCAGCAGCCAAGATTACCAGTTAGCTCGGTACTTC.

CDR3 residues: CASSVGLDSGRGKLFF. The CDR3 bases are TGTGCCAGCAGCGTCGGATTGGACAGCGGCCGCGGAAAACTGTTTTTT. This chain uses TRBV9 with TRBJ1-4, with D possibly being TRBD1 (6 bases). V was trimmed by 2 bases and J by 10 bases, leaving 21 bases between them. The length of the CDR3 is 16 residues. Germline lookup yields CDR1 SGDLS and CDR2 YYNGEE.

The CDR3 region has the DNA TGTGCCAGCAGTGAGGACAGGGGGCAGAACACCTTC. Protein product: CASSEDRGQNTF. The chain recombines TRBV6-1 with TRBJ1-2, with 11 bases aligning to TRBD1. V trimming: 3 bases; J trimming: 12 bases; junction bases outside the gene matches: 3. There are 12 residues in the CDR3. Germline V gene data show CDR1 as MNHNS and CDR2 as SASEGT.

Concerning this clone: This same CDR3 is encoded by further DNA sequences in the sample. The rearrangement links TRBV28 to TRBJ1-2, with a possible D match to TRBD1 (6 bases). The length of the CDR3 is 13 residues. CDR1 MDHEN and CDR2 SYDVKM come from the germline V gene. Trimming removed 6 bases at V and 1 base at J, with 9 bases between. CDR3 sequence: CASSVQGNYGYTF. The DNA of the CDR3 is TGTGCCAGCAGCGTACAGGGTAACTATGGCTACACCTTC.

The rearrangement links TRBV2 to TRBJ1-2; maybe TRBD1 (6 bases). Germline V gives CDR1 SNHLY, CDR2 FYNNEI. The CDR3 loop spans 14 amino acids. The V end was cut by 2 bases, the J end by 4 bases, with 11 bases between. The CDR3 here is CASSEYAGAYGYTF. The CDR3 region has the DNA TGTGCCAGCAGTGAATATGCAGGGGCCTATGGCTACACCTTC.

This clone was counted once. The V call is TRBV27, the J call TRBJ1-6, with D perhaps TRBD1 (5 bases). CDR3 length: 13 residues. The V gene lost 5 bases and the J gene lost 8 bases, with 10 bases spanning the gap. From germline, CDR1 is MNHEY and CDR2 SMNVEV (reference sequence). The CDR3: CASSRGGDSPLHF. The CDR3 DNA sequence: TGTGCCAGCAGTCGGGGAGGGGATTCACCCCTCCACTTT.

The chain has TRBV6-5 and TRBJ1-4, with 7 bases identical to TRBD1. V lost 5 bases to trimming and J lost 7 bases; unmatched junction nucleotides: 10. This CDR3 is built from 15 residues. Per the germline V gene, CDR1 is MNHEY and CDR2 is SVGAGI. In DNA form, the CDR3 reads TGTGCCAGCAGTACAGGGGACTTTGGGGGTGAAAAACTGTTTTTT. Residues: CASSTGDFGGEKLFF.

The count of this clone is one. This specimen includes other DNA sequences encoding the same CDR3. The chain combines TRBV9 with TRBJ2-1; weak D call: TRBD2 (6 bases). V lost 2 bases, J lost 4 bases, and 13 bases lay in between. Germline CDR1 is SGDLS and CDR2 is YYNGEE. The CDR3 is 15 amino acids. CDR3: CASSVGTGGYNEQFF. The CDR3 DNA reads TGTGCCAGCAGCGTGGGGACTGGAGGTTACAATGAGCAGTTCTTC.

The V and J genes are TRBV27 and TRBJ1-1; D perhaps matches TRBD1 (5 bases). In germline, CDR1 is MNHEY, CDR2 SMNVEV (reference sequence). The CDR3 is 16 residues long. V was pared by 1 base and J by 0 bases, with 12 bases between. CDR3 residues: CASSLYRARVNTEAFF. CDR3 DNA sequence: TGTGCCAGCAGTTTATATAGGGCCAGGGTGAACACTGAAGCTTTCTTT.

The CDR3 is CASSILGGAYEQYF. The DNA for the CDR3 is TGTGCCAGCAGTATCCTCGGGGGGGCCTACGAGCAGTACTTC. V is TRBV6-5 and J is TRBJ2-7, with TRBD2 identical over 8 bases. The ends lost 5 bases at V and 2 bases at J; junction bases unmatched: 5. Germline CDR1 MNHEY, CDR2 SVGAGI. The CDR3 loop spans 14 amino acids.

The chain recombines TRBV6-4 with TRBJ1-2; the match to TRBD1 covers 10 bases. Germline CDR1 reads MRHNA; CDR2 reads SNTAGT. CDR3 length: 19 residues. J lost 4 bases, V lost 6 bases, and 20 bases had no gene match. The CDR3 loop is CASSPGTGAPNGYPYGYTF. The CDR3 nucleotides are TGTGCCAGCAGCCCCGGGACAGGGGCTCCTAATGGGTACCCCTATGGCTACACCTTC.

This clone showed up just once. The gene calls are TRBV6-6 and TRBJ1-5; no clear D. Germline V gene data show CDR1 as MNHNY and CDR2 as SVGAGI (reference sequence). The CDR3 sequence is 13 residues long. Trimming removed 5 bases from V and 0 bases from J, with 5 bases in between. The chain's CDR3 is CASSTSSNQPQHF. CDR3 nucleotides: TGTGCCAGCAGTACTAGTAGCAATCAGCCCCAGCATTTT.

The CDR3 nucleotides read TGTGCCAGCCAGGCCTCTAATGAAGCTTTCTTT. This gives the protein CASQASNEAFF. The chain employs TRBV6-5 and TRBJ1-1, with D hard to call. The ends were cut back, 8 bases at V and 7 bases at J, with 11 bases in the middle. The CDR3 contains 11 residues. Germline CDR1 reads MNHEY; CDR2 reads SVGAGI.

The rearrangement links TRBV7-9 to TRBJ1-1; D remains unclear. V was trimmed by 7 bases and J by 0 bases, leaving 9 bases between them. Germline V gene lookup returns CDR1 SEHNR and CDR2 FQNEAQ (reference sequence). This CDR3 comprises 13 residues. The DNA for the CDR3 is TGTGCCAGCACCATGGCCTTGAACACTGAAGCTTTCTTT. The encoded protein is CASTMALNTEAFF. The entire variable domain, with the rest obtained from reference TRBV7-9 and TRBJ1-1, is as follows: DTGVSQNPRHKITKRGQNVTFRCDPISEHNRLYWYRQTLGQGPEFLTYFQNEAQLEKSRLLSDRFSAERPKGSFSTLEIQRTEQGDSAMYLCASTMALNTEAFFGQGTRLTVV.

This sequence joins TRBV13 and TRBJ2-7, with D perhaps matching TRBD2 (6 bases). This CDR3 spans 14 amino acids. The V and J ends lost 5 bases and 0 bases respectively, with 11 bases between them. Germline loops: CDR1 PRHDT, CDR2 FYEKMQ (reference sequence). The CDR3 DNA follows: TGTGCCAGCAGCAGAGGACTACTCTCCTACGAGCAGTACTTC. Translated: CASSRGLLSYEQYF. Variable domain in full (rest from reference TRBV13 and TRBJ2-7): AAGVIQSPRHLIKEKRETATLKCYPIPRHDTVYWYQQGPGQDPQFLISFYEKMQSDKGSIPDRFSAQQFSDYHSELNMSSLELGDSALYFCASSRGLLSYEQYFGPGTRLTVT.

V gene TRBV4-2 combines with J gene TRBJ2-2, with TRBD2 identical over 12 bases. Trimming at V came to 4 bases and at J to 1 base, leaving 1 base not matched to a gene. This CDR3 is 16 amino acids long. The germline V gene encodes CDR1 LGHNA and CDR2 YNFKEQ. Written as DNA, the CDR3 is TGTGCCAGCAGCCGGACTAGCGGGAAGAACACCGGGGAGCTGTTTTTT. The encoded protein is CASSRTSGKNTGELFF.

This clone was seen more than once but under ten times. The chain carries TRBV7-2 and TRBJ2-1; tentatively, D is TRBD1 (6 bases). The CDR3 length is 16 residues. The V and J ends lost 2 bases and 9 bases respectively, with 20 bases between them. Germline CDR1 is SGHTA and CDR2 is FQGNSA. Written as DNA, the CDR3 is TGTGCCAGCAGCTTAAACGCAGGGGCCGAGTGGAGTGAGCAGTTCTTC. Amino acid sequence: CASSLNAGAEWSEQFF.

The V call is TRBV7-8, the J call TRBJ2-1; 9 bases match TRBD2. The CDR3 is 14 residues long. In germline, CDR1 is SGHVS, CDR2 FQNEAQ. The V gene end was trimmed by 3 bases and the J gene end by 10 bases; junction bases not matched to a gene: 7. The CDR3 here is CASSLLAGAGEQFF. Written as DNA, the CDR3 is TGTGCCAGCAGCTTGTTAGCGGGAGCGGGGGAGCAGTTCTTC.

This clone was recorded only once. J is TRBJ1-1 and V is TRBV6-5, with 9 bases that match TRBD1. Germline CDR1 reads MNHEY; CDR2 reads SVGAGI. The trim removed 4 bases at V and 3 bases at J, leaving 3 bases unmatched. The CDR3 runs 14 residues. CDR3 sequence: CASSSRTGDTEAFF. CDR3 in DNA: TGTGCCAGCAGTTCTCGGACAGGGGACACTGAAGCTTTCTTT.

This sequence joins TRBV2 and TRBJ1-1; D may be TRBD1 (6 bases). Germline-derived CDR1 and CDR2 are SNHLY and FYNNEI. The ends were cut back, 8 bases at V and 8 bases at J, with 18 bases in the middle. There are 13 residues in the CDR3. CDR3 region: CASDSSGDSEAFF. In DNA, the CDR3 is TGTGCCAGCGATTCTTCAGGGGATTCCGAAGCTTTCTTT.

The V gene is TRBV11-3, the J gene TRBJ2-5, with D tentatively TRBD2 (7 bases). This CDR3 contains 18 residues. The germline V and J ends were trimmed by 0 bases and 1 base, with 18 bases remaining between them. Germline lookup yields CDR1 SGHNT and CDR2 YENEEA. The CDR3 sequence is CASSLDRRGAFFQETQYF. Here the CDR3 DNA reads TGTGCCAGCAGCTTAGATCGACGGGGGGCATTTTTCCAAGAGACCCAGTACTTC.

This rearrangement joins TRBV14 to TRBJ2-1; TRBD2 aligns across 9 bases. Germline CDR1 SGHDN, CDR2 FVKESK. The CDR3 extends over 16 amino acids. J lost 5 bases, V lost 3 bases, and 8 bases had no gene match. CDR3: CASSHIQRGDHNEQFF. CDR3 in DNA: TGTGCCAGCAGCCACATTCAGCGGGGGGACCACAATGAGCAGTTCTTC.

V gene TRBV7-6 combines with J gene TRBJ2-1; 8 bases match TRBD2. The CDR3 loop spans 16 amino acids. Germline V gives CDR1 SGHVS, CDR2 FNYEAQ. Trimming cost V 5 bases and J 10 bases; bases outside gene matches: 16. The CDR3 loop reads CASSRGGSGLTQEQFF. The DNA of the CDR3 is TGTGCCAGCAGCCGCGGGGGGAGCGGGCTCACTCAGGAGCAGTTCTTC.

The genes are TRBV7-2 and TRBJ2-5; 8 bases agree with TRBD1. The V gene's germline CDR1 is SGHTA and CDR2 FQGNSA. J lost 4 bases, V lost 4 bases, and 8 bases had no gene match. The CDR3 sequence is 15 residues long. CDR3 in DNA: TGTGCCAGCAGCTCACGACAGGGGCTGGGAGAGACCCAGTACTTC. It yields the protein CASSSRQGLGETQYF. The full variable domain, in which reference TRBV7-2 and TRBJ2-5 provide the parts outside the CDR3, is GAGVSQSPSNKVTEKGKDVELRCDPISGHTALYWYRQSLGQGLEFLIYFQGNSAPDKSGLPSDRFSAERTGGSVSTLTIQRTQQEDSAVYLCASSSRQGLGETQYFGPGTRLLVL.